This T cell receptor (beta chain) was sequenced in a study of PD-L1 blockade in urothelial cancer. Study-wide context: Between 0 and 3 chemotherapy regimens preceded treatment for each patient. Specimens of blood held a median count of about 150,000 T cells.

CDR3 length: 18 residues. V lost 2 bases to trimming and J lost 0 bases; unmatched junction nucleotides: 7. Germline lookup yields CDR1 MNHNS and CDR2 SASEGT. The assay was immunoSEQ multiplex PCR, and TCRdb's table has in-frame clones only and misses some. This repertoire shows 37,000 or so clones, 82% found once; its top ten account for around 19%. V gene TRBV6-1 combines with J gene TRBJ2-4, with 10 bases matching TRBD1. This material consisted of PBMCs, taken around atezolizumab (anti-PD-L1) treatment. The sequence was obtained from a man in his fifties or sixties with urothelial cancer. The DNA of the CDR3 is TGTGCCAGCAGTGAAATATTTGGGACAGGGGTAGCCAAAAACATTCAGTACTTC. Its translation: CASSEIFGTGVAKNIQYF.